These 27 T cell receptor beta chains were all obtained from the same sample, sequenced in a study of beta chain features in type 1 diabetes. Notes on the study in general: When Type 1 diabetes patients were examined, their TCRB CDR3s proved moderately but significantly shorter in all four CD4+ subsets.

For these receptors, no antigen is known. The isolated RNA, all of it, was reverse transcribed, so expressed TCRB transcripts were what got sequenced. Libraries were prepared by immunoSEQ multiplex PCR; TCRdb keeps only in-frame clonotypes and omits some of them. The sample records a few hundred thousand clones, more than 13% being singletons. The sample taken for sequencing was naive CD4+ T cells from blood. Receptor source: a young man with type 1 diabetes.

This clone was detected only a few times. The chain recombines TRBV4-2 with TRBJ2-7; the match to TRBD1 covers 7 bases. Germline V gives CDR1 LGHNA, CDR2 YNFKEQ. This CDR3 comprises 15 residues. J gave up 4 bases and V 2 bases, and 8 bases lay outside the gene matches. The CDR3 spells CASSQKEGQKYEQYF. The CDR3 region has the DNA TGTGCCAGCAGCCAAAAAGAGGGACAGAAGTACGAGCAGTACTTC.

This rearrangement joins TRBV7-3 to TRBJ2-5; a possible D gene is TRBD2 (5 bases). Germline V gene sequence: CDR1 SGHTA, CDR2 FQGTGA. V lost 2 bases and J lost 7, with 11 bases in between. The CDR3 length is 13 residues. CDR3 in DNA: TGTGCCAGCAGCTTAGAGTATGAGGGGACCCAGTACTTC. It codes for CASSLEYEGTQYF.

This chain uses TRBV10-3 with TRBJ2-7; possible D gene TRBD1, 7 bases. The germline V and J ends were trimmed by 2 bases and 5 bases, with 13 bases remaining between them. This CDR3 spans 14 amino acids. Germline lookup yields CDR1 ENHRY and CDR2 SYGVKD. DNA of the CDR3: TGTGCCATCAGTGAGGGGGGGCAGGGGGACGAGCAGTACTTC. It specifies CAISEGGQGDEQYF.

This clone was detected only a few times. This rearrangement joins TRBV19 to TRBJ2-5; D uncertain. Germline values: CDR1 LNHDA, CDR2 SQIVND (reference sequence). Trimming stripped 5 bases from V and 1 base from J, with 14 bases between. The CDR3 runs 15 residues. The CDR3, as DNA: TGTGCCAGTAGTCTTTCGACTTGGCTCCAAGAGACCCAGTACTTC. Amino acid sequence: CASSLSTWLQETQYF. The complete variable domain, with remaining parts taken from reference TRBV19 and TRBJ2-5, reads DGGITQSPKYLFRKEGQNVTLSCEQNLNHDAMYWYRQDPGQGLRLIYYSQIVNDFQKGDIAEGYSVSREKKESFPLTVTSAQKNPTAFYLCASSLSTWLQETQYFGPGTRLLVL.

This clone turned up a few times. This chain joins TRBV4-2 and TRBJ1-1, with unresolved D. The CDR3 spans 16 residues. The V end was cut by 3 bases, the J end by 5 bases, with 19 bases between. Germline V gene sequence: CDR1 LGHNA, CDR2 YNFKEQ. The CDR3 here is CASSQENLPGSTEAFF. CDR3 bases: TGTGCCAGCAGCCAGGAGAACCTGCCGGGGAGTACTGAAGCTTTCTTT.

The chain uses TRBV7-8 and TRBJ2-5, with 12 nucleotides matching TRBD2. This CDR3 comprises 17 residues. Germline V gives CDR1 SGHVS, CDR2 FQNEAQ. The V gene end was trimmed by 5 bases and the J gene end by 5 bases; junction bases not matched to a gene: 12. In nucleotides, the CDR3 is TGTGCCAGCAGCGAGGACACGGGACTAGCGGGCGGCGAGACCCAGTACTTC. Translated: CASSEDTGLAGGETQYF.

The chain carries TRBV30 and TRBJ1-5; D is perhaps TRBD1 (6 bases). This CDR3 spans 13 amino acids. Trimming removed 3 bases at V and 1 base at J, with 7 bases between. Germline V lookup: CDR1 GTSNPN, CDR2 SVGIG (reference sequence). CDR3 protein: CAWRRGSNQPQHF. The CDR3 nucleotides are TGTGCCTGGAGGAGGGGGAGCAATCAGCCCCAGCATTTT. Full variable domain (remainder filled in from reference TRBV30 and TRBJ1-5): SQTIHQWPATLVQPVGSPLSLECTVEGTSNPNLYWYRQAAGRGLQLLFYSVGIGQISSEVPQNLSASRPQDRQFILSSKKLLLSDSGFYLCAWRRGSNQPQHFGDGTRLSIL.

The rearrangement joins TRBV5-6 to TRBJ1-1; possible D gene TRBD1, 5 bases. The V gene's germline CDR1 is SGHDT and CDR2 YYEEEE. The V end was cut by 0 bases, the J end by 1 base, with 10 bases between. This CDR3 has 15 residues. This CDR3 reads CASSLGGHQNTEAFF. In nucleotides, the CDR3 is TGTGCCAGCAGCTTGGGAGGACATCAGAACACTGAAGCTTTCTTT.

This clone was seen a few times. The chain is built from TRBV19 and TRBJ2-3, with TRBD2 matching 8 bases. There are 14 residues in the CDR3. J lost 0 bases, V lost 7 bases, and 3 bases had no gene match. Germline values: CDR1 LNHDA, CDR2 SQIVND (reference sequence). The CDR3 DNA is TGTGCCAGTACCAGCGGGAGTAGCACAGATACGCAGTATTTT. This codes for CASTSGSSTDTQYF.

The chain links TRBV7-2 to TRBJ2-3; TRBD1 might be the D (7 bases). V was trimmed by 6 bases and J by 0 bases, leaving 13 bases between them. Germline-derived CDR1 and CDR2 are SGHTA and FQGNSA. The CDR3 spans 15 residues. The CDR3 region has the DNA TGTGCCAGCAGACCGACAGGGAGGAGCACAGATACGCAGTATTTT. Protein product: CASRPTGRSTDTQYF.

V is TRBV5-1 and J is TRBJ2-1, with D tentatively TRBD1 (5 bases). The germline V gene encodes CDR1 SGHRS and CDR2 YFSETQ. The CDR3 contains 15 residues. The V end lost 2 bases, the J end lost 7 bases, and 16 bases lay between the germline ends. CDR3 coding DNA: TGCGCCAGCAGCTTCGAATGGGGCCTTAGGAATGAGCAGTTCTTC. It yields the protein CASSFEWGLRNEQFF.

This clone has just a few counts. The V and J genes are TRBV6-6 and TRBJ2-5; D call uncertain. CDR3 length equals 13 residues. The germline V gene encodes CDR1 MNHNY and CDR2 SVGAGI (reference sequence). V lost 2 bases and J lost 5, with 9 bases in between. CDR3 loop: CASSYGQVETQYF. CDR3 DNA: TGTGCCAGCAGTTACGGGCAGGTCGAGACCCAGTACTTC.

The count of this clone is one. The chain is built from TRBV19 and TRBJ2-1, with D possibly being TRBD2 (5 bases). V lost 3 bases and J lost 6, with 15 bases in between. Germline CDR1 LNHDA, CDR2 SQIVND (reference sequence). This CDR3 has 15 amino acids. For the CDR3, the DNA is TGTGCCAGTAGTATTCTCCAGCGGCCGGGCAATGAGCAGTTCTTC. Translation gives CASSILQRPGNEQFF.

This clone showed up just a few times. The V and J genes are TRBV5-4 and TRBJ1-1; D ambiguous. The CDR3 covers 13 residues. From germline, CDR1 is SGHNT and CDR2 YYREEE (reference sequence). The V end was cut by 0 bases, the J end by 7 bases, with 10 bases between. CDR3 bases: TGTGCCAGCAGCTTGGACAGTCTGAGTGAAGCTTTCTTT. Encoded protein: CASSLDSLSEAFF. Full variable domain (remainder filled in from reference TRBV5-4 and TRBJ1-1): ETGVTQSPTHLIKTRGQQVTLRCSSQSGHNTVSWYQQALGQGPQFIFQYYREEENGRGNFPPRFSGLQFPNYSSELNVNALELDDSALYLCASSLDSLSEAFFGQGTRLTVV.

About this clone itself: Other DNA sequences in this sample translate to the same CDR3. This chain joins TRBV7-9 and TRBJ2-6; weak D call: TRBD2 (5 bases). The V end was cut by 1 base, the J end by 3 bases, with 7 bases between. The germline CDR1 and CDR2 sequences are SEHNR and FQNEAQ (reference sequence). The length of the CDR3 is 15 residues. CDR3 protein: CASSLGGSGANVLTF. As DNA, the CDR3 is TGTGCCAGCAGCTTAGGAGGGAGTGGGGCCAACGTCCTGACTTTC.

The table lists this clone with a few counts. The chain combines TRBV6-1 with TRBJ2-2, with D perhaps matching TRBD1 (6 bases). The CDR3 is 17 residues long. Trimming pared 4 bases from V and 6 bases from J, leaving 21 bases between. Germline V gene data show CDR1 as MNHNS and CDR2 as SASEGT. CDR3 protein: CASSVGPRGQHSGELFF. DNA for the CDR3: TGTGCCAGCAGTGTAGGACCCAGGGGTCAGCATTCCGGGGAGCTGTTTTTT.

The V and J genes are TRBV30 and TRBJ1-1; the D gene is possibly TRBD1 (5 bases). Trimming took 3 bases from V and 1 from J, leaving 9 bases between them. CDR1 and CDR2 (germline): GTSNPN, SVGIG (reference sequence). The CDR3 length is 13 residues. CDR3 DNA sequence: TGTGCCTGGAGCGAACAGGAGAACACTGAAGCTTTCTTT. Translating gives CAWSEQENTEAFF.

The chain employs TRBV5-4 and TRBJ2-5, with no clear D. The CDR3 totals 13 residues. Germline V gene data show CDR1 as SGHNT and CDR2 as YYREEE (reference sequence). Trimming shortened V by 6 bases and J by 4 bases, and 13 bases separated the two germline ends. The CDR3 DNA follows: TGTGCCAGCAAATTTCAGGTTGGAGAGACCCAGTACTTC. This codes for CASKFQVGETQYF.

This clone appeared a few times. The chain carries TRBV18 and TRBJ2-7; TRBD2 is a possible D gene (6 bases). The germline V and J ends were trimmed by 3 bases and 7 bases, with 22 bases remaining between them. In germline, CDR1 is KGHSH, CDR2 LQKENI. This CDR3 contains 16 residues. CDR3: CASSPLWGEDGGEQYF. The CDR3 DNA reads as TGTGCCAGCTCACCCCTATGGGGGGAGGATGGTGGAGAGCAGTACTTC.

This clone was seen more than once but under ten times. The chain recombines TRBV5-6 with TRBJ2-4, with TRBD1 identical over 8 bases. This CDR3 has 14 residues. V shed 2 bases, J shed 9 bases, and the junction held 7 bases outside the gene matches. The germline V gene has CDR1 SGHDT and CDR2 YYEEEE. DNA for the CDR3: TGTGCCAGCAGCTTAAGGACAGGGTTGGTCATTCAGTACTTC. This sequence encodes CASSLRTGLVIQYF.

This clone has just a few counts. The V call is TRBV2, the J call TRBJ2-1, with D tentatively TRBD1 (6 bases). The germline V and J ends were trimmed by 8 bases and 6 bases, with 23 bases remaining between them. The V gene's germline CDR1 is SNHLY and CDR2 FYNNEI. The CDR3 loop spans 16 amino acids. The CDR3 DNA reads as TGTGCCAGCGATACACGGCAGGGGCTGTCTCTCAATGAGCAGTTCTTC. Its translation: CASDTRQGLSLNEQFF.

This clone has more than one count but fewer than ten. This chain connects TRBV25-1 to TRBJ2-7; 10 positions agree with TRBD2. The ends lost 4 bases at V and 4 bases at J; junction bases unmatched: 4. Germline V gene data show CDR1 as MGHDK and CDR2 as SYGVNS. The CDR3 length is 14 residues. CDR3 loop: CASSVAGGEYEQYF. For the CDR3, the DNA is TGTGCCAGCAGTGTAGCGGGAGGAGAGTACGAGCAGTACTTC.

The rearrangement links TRBV28 to TRBJ2-7; 11 bases line up with TRBD2. With V trimmed by 7 bases and J by 0 bases, 5 bases remained unmatched. Germline V CDR1 and CDR2: MDHEN, SYDVKM. The CDR3 covers 15 residues. CDR3 amino acids: CASTFGTSGSYEQYF. CDR3 coding DNA: TGTGCCAGCACCTTCGGGACTAGCGGCTCCTACGAGCAGTACTTC.

The sample holds a few counts of this clone. The chain employs TRBV20-1 and TRBJ2-3; D gene uncertain. Trimming stripped 7 bases from V and 5 bases from J, with 10 bases between. This CDR3 region has 11 residues. The germline V gene encodes CDR1 DFQATT and CDR2 SNEGSKA (reference sequence). The CDR3 region has the DNA TGCAGTGTCTACTCAAAAGATACGCAGTATTTT. Its protein is CSVYSKDTQYF.

This clone turned up a few times. J is TRBJ2-1 and V is TRBV7-9, with D uncertain. Deletions cut 1 base from V and 3 bases from J, with 4 bases between. Germline lookup yields CDR1 SEHNR and CDR2 FQNEAQ (reference sequence). There are 13 residues in the CDR3. The CDR3 region has the DNA TGTGCCAGCAGCTTAGTCCTCTACAATGAGCAGTTCTTC. This codes for CASSLVLYNEQFF.

The V call is TRBV7-8, the J call TRBJ2-7, with 10 bases aligning to TRBD1. The length of the CDR3 is 16 residues. V lost 5 bases and J lost 4; bases outside the gene matches: 11. In germline, CDR1 is SGHVS, CDR2 FQNEAQ. CDR3 DNA: TGTGCCAGCAGCGTTCTTCGACAGGGGGCTATATACGAGCAGTACTTC. As protein: CASSVLRQGAIYEQYF.

V is TRBV19 and J is TRBJ1-1; 10 bases are a match to TRBD1. CDR3 size: 14 residues. V lost 5 bases to trimming and J lost 6 bases; unmatched junction nucleotides: 6. Germline-derived CDR1 and CDR2 are LNHDA and SQIVND (reference sequence). As DNA, the CDR3 is TGTGCCAGTAGTCTCACCGGGACAGGGGCTGAAGCTTTCTTT. Protein: CASSLTGTGAEAFF.